The clone carrying this TCR beta chain was observed many times. The antigen is undetermined. Libraries were prepared by immunoSEQ multiplex PCR; TCRdb keeps only in-frame clonotypes and omits some of them. Of about 190,000 clones listed, approximately 61% are singletons. Memory CD4+ cells were the fraction left after CD45RA+ naive selection. The data were obtained in a study of shared clonotypes between healthy human individuals. Across the study: Used for every donor were three CD4 naive, three CD4 memory, two CD8 naive and one CD8 memory plate.

The trim removed 3 bases at V and 2 bases at J, leaving 6 bases unmatched. This CDR3 has 14 amino acids. In germline, CDR1 is GTSNPN, CDR2 SVGIG (reference sequence). Whole-study results and caveats: The study sampled only blood, and tissue repertoires likely differ. Relative to clonotypes present in all four donors, those not shared had lower generation probabilities.

The specimen was memory CD4+ T cells sorted from blood. As to subset: CD45RA-negative fraction. The sequence derives from a man in his thirties or forties in good health. The V call is TRBV30, the J call TRBJ2-5, with 7 bases identical to TRBD2. The CDR3 loop reads CAWSSSGLQETQYF. The DNA for the CDR3 is TGTGCCTGGAGCTCTAGCGGCTTACAAGAGACCCAGTACTTC.